This section outlines one T cell receptor beta chain sequence together with its context. Its antigen is not identified. Replicate sorted-subset PCRs were loaded with approximately 190 ng DNA, about 28,000 T cell genomes. Assay used: immunoSEQ multiplex PCR; TCRdb lists only in-frame clones, some missing. This sample carries hundreds of thousands of clones, approximately 79% of them seen once, and the ten largest clones take approximately 1.8%. This specimen comes from a study of shared clonotypes between healthy human individuals. Notes on the study in general: Sequencing depth was predicted to influence how clonotypes are shared among donors.

The source of this sequence is a young woman in good health. The sequenced sample consisted of memory CD4+ T cells sorted from blood. The subset here: CD45RA-negative fraction.

The CDR3 loop reads CASSTTPGQTTYNEQFF. CDR3 nucleotides: TGCGCCAGCAGCACCACCCCGGGACAAACGACCTACAATGAGCAGTTCTTC. The V and J genes are TRBV5-1 and TRBJ2-1, with a tentative D call TRBD1 (6 bases). There are 17 residues in the CDR3. Looked up from germline, CDR1 is SGHRS and CDR2 is YFSETQ. V lost 4 bases to trimming and J lost 2 bases, with 19 bases between them.